The 8 T cell receptor beta chains presented below share a single source sample, sequenced in a study of cytomegalovirus exposure and HLA in healthy donors. PCR involved 60 Vbeta and 13 Jbeta primers. Sequencing used immunoSEQ multiplex PCR; TCRdb keeps in-frame clones, though not all of them. Among 150,000 to 200,000 clones, around four fifths were seen once, and the ten largest hold approximately 1.5%. Sequenced material: PBMCs. All receptors come from a male donor in good health and CMV-seronegative.

The chain carries TRBV5-6 and TRBJ1-1, with TRBD1 as a possible D gene (6 bases). CDR3 length equals 13 residues. Germline CDR1 is SGHDT and CDR2 is YYEEEE. Trimming stripped 1 base from V and 5 bases from J, with 9 bases between. The CDR3 spells CASSLTGYTEAFF. The CDR3 bases are TGTGCCAGCAGCTTGACAGGGTATACTGAAGCTTTCTTT.

This clone was observed a single time. The chain has TRBV6-4 and TRBJ2-2; D unclear. Germline CDR1 reads MRHNA; CDR2 reads SNTAGT. V lost 2 bases, J lost 6 bases, and 13 bases lay in between. The CDR3 contains 15 residues. CDR3 bases: TGTGCCAGCAGTGACGGGCCCGTAGGCGCCGGGGAGCTGTTTTTT. It codes for CASSDGPVGAGELFF.

The rearrangement joins TRBV5-8 to TRBJ2-3; the match to TRBD1 covers 8 bases. The CDR3 extends over 16 amino acids. Germline assignment: CDR1 SGHTS and CDR2 YDEGEE. Trimming took 4 bases from V and 3 from J; bases not matched to a gene: 10. CDR3 loop: CASSLQQQGGTDTQYF. The CDR3 region has the DNA TGTGCCAGCAGCCTACAACAACAGGGGGGTACAGATACGCAGTATTTT.

The V call is TRBV5-6, the J call TRBJ2-5, with 11 nucleotides matching TRBD2. Per germline, CDR1 SGHDT and CDR2 YYEEEE. The J segment lost 2 bases and the V segment lost 4 bases, leaving 13 bases of the junction unmatched. There are 18 residues in the CDR3. The CDR3 DNA follows: TGTGCCAGCAGCCCTTTGGATCTAGCGGGGGGAACTCAAGAGACCCAGTACTTC. Translating gives CASSPLDLAGGTQETQYF. Full variable domain (rest looked up from reference TRBV5-6 and TRBJ2-5): DAGVTQSPTHLIKTRGQQVTLRCSPKSGHDTVSWYQQALGQGPQFIFQYYEEEERQRGNFPDRFSGHQFPNYSSELNVNALLLGDSALYLCASSPLDLAGGTQETQYFGPGTRLLVL.

This clone appeared a single time. J is TRBJ2-7 and V is TRBV27; D might be TRBD2 (6 bases). Trimming removed 8 bases at V and 1 base at J, with 18 bases between. The length of the CDR3 is 15 residues. Germline lookup yields CDR1 MNHEY and CDR2 SMNVEV (reference sequence). Written as DNA, the CDR3 is TGTGCCAGCCGTAACAACGCGGGGACGTCCTACGAGCAGTACTTC. Protein: CASRNNAGTSYEQYF.

This clone was found a few times. This sequence joins TRBV7-6 and TRBJ1-2, with 7 bases aligning to TRBD1. Germline CDR1 reads SGHVS; CDR2 reads FNYEAQ. J gave up 4 bases and V 3 bases, and 2 bases lay outside the gene matches. This CDR3 contains 13 residues. CDR3 protein: CASSFAGGYGYTF. As DNA, the CDR3 is TGTGCCAGCAGCTTTGCAGGGGGCTATGGCTACACCTTC.

The chain recombines TRBV5-4 with TRBJ1-1; 7 nucleotides match TRBD1. Germline CDR1 reads SGHNT; CDR2 reads YYREEE (reference sequence). The V and J ends lost 0 bases and 1 base, in that order; junction bases with no gene match: 0. This CDR3 is built from 14 residues. In DNA, the CDR3 is TGTGCCAGCAGCTTGGAGGGGGCGAACACTGAAGCTTTCTTT. Its protein is CASSLEGANTEAFF.

This clone was counted only a few times. The chain is built from TRBV11-2 and TRBJ2-1; TRBD2 is a possible D gene (7 bases). This CDR3 is built from 13 residues. CDR1 is SGHAT, CDR2 FQNNGV, per germline. Trimming stripped 3 bases from V and 9 bases from J, with 12 bases between. CDR3: CASSFGGGGEQFF. CDR3 in DNA: TGTGCCAGCAGCTTTGGGGGAGGGGGTGAGCAGTTCTTC.